The 5 T cell receptor beta chains given below trace back to one sample, sequenced in a study of OX40 agonist ivuxolimab in advanced cancers. Assay: immunoSEQ multiplex PCR; the TCRdb copy retains only in-frame clones and omits some. The sample has more than 40,000 clones, 90% to 95% seen once. The source material was CD4+ or CD8+ T cells sorted from blood, sampled in a trial of the OX40 agonist ivuxolimab. The receptors originated from an adult with an advanced solid tumor such as melanoma, head and neck, liver or kidney cancer.

The sample holds a few counts of this clone. This chain joins TRBV7-9 and TRBJ2-7, with D possibly being TRBD1 (5 bases). The CDR3 contains 15 residues. The V end lost 2 bases, the J end lost 2 bases, and 13 bases lay between the germline ends. In germline, CDR1 is SEHNR, CDR2 FQNEAQ (reference sequence). The CDR3 protein is CASSLLGQGTYEQYF. CDR3 sequence (DNA): TGTGCCAGCAGCTTACTGGGGCAGGGCACCTACGAGCAGTACTTC.

The chain recombines TRBV5-1 with TRBJ2-1; D ambiguous. The germline gives CDR1 SGHRS, CDR2 YFSETQ. This CDR3 has 12 residues. V shed 2 bases and J shed 5 bases, with 5 bases lying between them. The CDR3 nucleotides are TGCGCCAGCAGCTTAGCCAACAATGAGCAGTTCTTC. Translating it yields CASSLANNEQFF.

This sequence joins TRBV5-1 and TRBJ2-2; D is undetermined. In germline, CDR1 is SGHRS, CDR2 YFSETQ. The CDR3 contains 16 residues. Trimming pared 4 bases from V and 7 bases from J, leaving 20 bases between. This CDR3 reads CASSLHRVGKFGELFF. The CDR3 DNA sequence: TGCGCCAGCAGCCTGCATAGAGTAGGCAAGTTCGGGGAGCTGTTTTTT.

The chain combines TRBV6-1 with TRBJ2-1; no clear D gene. Between the trimmed V and J ends, which lost 7 bases and 6 bases, there was a span of 13 bases. The CDR3 has 13 residues. Germline V gene lookup returns CDR1 MNHNS and CDR2 SASEGT. The chain's CDR3 is CASNLLAGNEQFF. Written as DNA, the CDR3 is TGTGCCAGCAACCTCCTGGCCGGCAATGAGCAGTTCTTC.

This clone occurred once. V and J are TRBV7-8 and TRBJ2-7; the D is unclear. Trimming shortened V by 1 base and J by 2 bases, and 12 bases separated the two germline ends. CDR3 length equals 15 residues. Germline CDR1 and CDR2: SGHVS and FQNEAQ. The CDR3 sequence is CASSLVSQATYEQYF. As DNA, the CDR3 is TGTGCCAGCAGCTTAGTAAGCCAGGCAACCTACGAGCAGTACTTC.